This T cell receptor beta chain was recovered during a study of CD8+CD57+ T cells in acquired aplastic anemia. Study-wide background: Sorted cells (CD4+ and CD8+) yielded DNA amounts that averaged approximately 2.9 ug.

TCR beta VDJ combinations and CDR3 sequences were profiled from genomic DNA. TCRdb analysed the reads with MiXCR anew, one entry per CDR3 protein. The table lists around 200,000 distinct CDR3 sequences, 63% of them singletons. Patients who underwent sequencing had shown CD8+CD57+ cell expansion by flow cytometry. Diagnosis of severe acquired aplastic anemia applied to all patients. Remarks on this clonotype: The antigen remains undetermined.

Points from the study as a whole: Between patients and controls, around 30 CD8+ CDR3 sequences were found in common. Simpson's diversity of CD8+ cells was not significantly different in patients compared with controls.

The receptor was isolated from a human donor with aplastic anemia. The source material was sorted CD4+, CD8+, or CD8+CD57+ T cells (not recorded which) from PBMCs.

In DNA, the CDR3 is TGTGCCAGTAGTTACGGGTACTCCTACGAGCAGTACTTC. Translating it yields CASSYGYSYEQYF. V and J are TRBV19 and TRBJ2-7; D not resolved. This CDR3 spans 13 amino acids. Germline CDR1 is LNHDA and CDR2 is SQIVND (reference sequence). Trimming removed 5 bases at V and 0 bases at J, with 8 bases between.